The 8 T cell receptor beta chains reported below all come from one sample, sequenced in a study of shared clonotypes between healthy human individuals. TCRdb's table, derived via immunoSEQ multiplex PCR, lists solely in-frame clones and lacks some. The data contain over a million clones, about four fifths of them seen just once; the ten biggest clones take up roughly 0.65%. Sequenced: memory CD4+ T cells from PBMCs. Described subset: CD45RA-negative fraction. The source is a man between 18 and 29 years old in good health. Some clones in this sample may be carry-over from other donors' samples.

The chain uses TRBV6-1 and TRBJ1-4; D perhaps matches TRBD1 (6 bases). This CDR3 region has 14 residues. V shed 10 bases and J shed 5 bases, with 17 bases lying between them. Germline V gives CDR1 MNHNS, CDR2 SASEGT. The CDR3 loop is CATTWGGANEKLFF. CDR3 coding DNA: TGTGCCACCACGTGGGGGGGGGCCAATGAAAAACTGTTTTTT.

CDR3 DNA sequence: TGTGCCAGTAGTAGATACGGACAGGGGGCATATGGCTACACCTTC. Translated, it gives CASSRYGQGAYGYTF. The chain carries TRBV19 and TRBJ1-2; 11 nucleotides line up with TRBD1. Trimming took 4 bases from V and 5 from J; bases not matched to a gene: 6. Germline CDR1 and CDR2: LNHDA and SQIVND (reference sequence). This CDR3 has 15 residues.

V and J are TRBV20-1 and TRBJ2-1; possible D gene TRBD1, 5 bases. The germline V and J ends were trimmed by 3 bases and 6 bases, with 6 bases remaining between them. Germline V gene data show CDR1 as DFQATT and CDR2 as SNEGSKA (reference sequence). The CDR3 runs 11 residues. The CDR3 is CSARGPNEQFF. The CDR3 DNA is TGCAGTGCTAGGGGGCCCAATGAGCAGTTCTTC.

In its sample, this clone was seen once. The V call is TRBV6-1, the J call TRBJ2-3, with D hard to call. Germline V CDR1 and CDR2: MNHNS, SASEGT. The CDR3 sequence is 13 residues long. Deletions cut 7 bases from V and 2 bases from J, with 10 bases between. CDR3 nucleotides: TGTGCCAGCACTCCCCACCCCACAGATACGCAGTATTTT. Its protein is CASTPHPTDTQYF.

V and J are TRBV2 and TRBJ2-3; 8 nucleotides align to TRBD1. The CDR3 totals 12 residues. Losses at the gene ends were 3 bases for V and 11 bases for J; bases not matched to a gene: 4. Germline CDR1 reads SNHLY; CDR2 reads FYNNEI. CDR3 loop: CASSDSGQEQYF. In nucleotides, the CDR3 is TGTGCCAGCAGTGATTCGGGACAGGAGCAGTATTTT.

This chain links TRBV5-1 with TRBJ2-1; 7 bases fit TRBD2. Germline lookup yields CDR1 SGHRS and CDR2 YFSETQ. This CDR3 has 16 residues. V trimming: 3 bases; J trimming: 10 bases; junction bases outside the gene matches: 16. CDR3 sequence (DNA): TGCGCCAGCAGCTCCCTTGGGTGGAGCGGGGAGCGAGAGCAGTTCTTC. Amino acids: CASSSLGWSGEREQFF.

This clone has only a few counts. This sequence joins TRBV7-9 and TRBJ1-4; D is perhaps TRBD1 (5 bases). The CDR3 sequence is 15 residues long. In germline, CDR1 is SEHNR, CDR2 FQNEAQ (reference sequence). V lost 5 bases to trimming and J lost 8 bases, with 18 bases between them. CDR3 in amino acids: CASSGKGGEGEKLFF. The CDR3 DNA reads TGTGCCAGCAGCGGGAAAGGAGGGGAGGGCGAAAAACTGTTTTTT. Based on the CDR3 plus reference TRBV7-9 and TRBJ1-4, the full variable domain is DTGVSQNPRHKITKRGQNVTFRCDPISEHNRLYWYRQTLGQGPEFLTYFQNEAQLEKSRLLSDRFSAERPKGSFSTLEIQRTEQGDSAMYLCASSGKGGEGEKLFFGSGTQLSVL.

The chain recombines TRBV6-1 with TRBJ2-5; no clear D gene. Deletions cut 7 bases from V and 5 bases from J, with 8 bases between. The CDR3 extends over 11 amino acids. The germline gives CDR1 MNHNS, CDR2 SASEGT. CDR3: CASTKSETQYF. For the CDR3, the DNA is TGTGCCAGCACCAAATCGGAGACCCAGTACTTC.